These 32 T cell receptor beta chains share one sample of origin, sequenced in a study of blood T cell repertoires in COVID-19. The protocol was immunoSEQ multiplex PCR, while the TCRdb copy is restricted to in-frame clones and leaves out a portion. This sample has more than 25,000 clones; around 90% occur once, and the top ten carry around 5%. Sequenced: peripheral blood. These receptors originate from a man aged 55-75 years with active COVID-19.

This clone was seen only once. Other DNA sequences in this sample translate to the same CDR3. The chain recombines TRBV5-1 with TRBJ2-2; 11 positions match TRBD1. The CDR3 spans 17 residues. V was pared by 1 base and J by 2 bases, with 4 bases of the junction left unmatched. In germline, CDR1 is SGHRS, CDR2 YFSETQ. The CDR3 DNA sequence: TGCGCCAGCAGCTTGAAAAGGACAGGGGGCAACACCGGGGAGCTGTTTTTT. Its translation: CASSLKRTGGNTGELFF.

V gene TRBV7-9 combines with J gene TRBJ1-1; D not resolved. Trimming cost V 5 bases and J 0 bases, with 13 bases left between them. Germline assignment: CDR1 SEHNR and CDR2 FQNEAQ (reference sequence). The CDR3 spans 15 residues. DNA of the CDR3: TGTGCCAGCAGCCTAGAACGGGGAATGAACACTGAAGCTTTCTTT. Translation gives CASSLERGMNTEAFF.

The chain is built from TRBV19 and TRBJ2-7; maybe TRBD1 (6 bases). There are 13 residues in the CDR3. Trimming shortened V by 5 bases and J by 5 bases, and 13 bases separated the two germline ends. CDR1 and CDR2 (germline): LNHDA, SQIVND (reference sequence). The CDR3 sequence is CASSSQGAHEQYF. The CDR3 DNA is TGTGCCAGTAGTTCACAGGGTGCCCACGAGCAGTACTTC.

The rearrangement uses TRBV5-1 and TRBJ2-7, with 8 bases that match TRBD1. The CDR3 totals 15 residues. From germline, CDR1 is SGHRS and CDR2 YFSETQ. V trimming: 4 bases; J trimming: 2 bases; junction bases outside the gene matches: 8. The CDR3, as DNA: TGCGCCAGCAGCACGGACAGGGTTAGGACCTACGAGCAGTACTTC. This gives the protein CASSTDRVRTYEQYF.

The V and J genes are TRBV7-9 and TRBJ2-1, with 7 bases identical to TRBD1. The CDR3 extends over 14 amino acids. Trimming removed 5 bases from V and 6 bases from J; junction bases left unmatched: 7. CDR1 SEHNR and CDR2 FQNEAQ come from the germline V gene (reference sequence). This chain's CDR3 is CASSLEGAVNEQFF. CDR3 nucleotide sequence: TGTGCCAGCAGCCTAGAGGGGGCAGTCAATGAGCAGTTCTTC.

The rearrangement joins TRBV5-1 to TRBJ2-3; weak D call: TRBD2 (5 bases). The V end was cut by 0 bases, the J end by 0 bases, with 11 bases between. CDR1 and CDR2 from the germline V gene are SGHRS and YFSETQ. CDR3 length: 16 amino acids. In DNA form, the CDR3 reads TGCGCCAGCAGCTTGGCCCGGAGGTCTAGCACAGATACGCAGTATTTT. It specifies CASSLARRSSTDTQYF.

This clone came up a few times. V usage is TRBV5-1 and J usage is TRBJ2-2; D is perhaps TRBD2 (5 bases). The germline V and J ends were trimmed by 4 bases and 3 bases, with 10 bases remaining between them. The CDR3 consists of 14 residues. Germline CDR1 SGHRS, CDR2 YFSETQ. CDR3 bases: TGCGCCAGCAGCCCCAGAGCGGACACCGGGGAGCTGTTTTTT. Translated: CASSPRADTGELFF.

The CDR3 nucleotides are TGTGCCAGCAGTTTGTCCCACTACGAGCAGTACTTC. Amino acid sequence: CASSLSHYEQYF. The V call is TRBV12-3 or TRBV12-4, the J call TRBJ2-7, with D hard to call. CDR3 size: 12 residues. With 3 bases removed from V and 3 bases from J, the gap between germline ends came to 6 bases.

This chain links TRBV7-9 with TRBJ1-2, with D tentatively TRBD1 (6 bases). Trimming stripped 5 bases from V and 7 bases from J, with 14 bases between. Germline V lookup: CDR1 SEHNR, CDR2 FQNEAQ (reference sequence). There are 13 residues in the CDR3. As DNA, the CDR3 is TGTGCCAGCAGCCCCATGAGCAGGGGTGGCTACACCTTC. It codes for CASSPMSRGGYTF.

The J gene is TRBJ1-5, the V gene TRBV2; the D is unclear. CDR3 length: 17 amino acids. Trimming took 6 bases from V and 5 from J, leaving 23 bases between them. The germline V gene has CDR1 SNHLY and CDR2 FYNNEI. The CDR3 DNA reads TGTGCCAGCAGCCTACTAGAGGGCCCCGGTACAGATCAGCCCCAGCATTTT. It encodes CASSLLEGPGTDQPQHF.

The chain employs TRBV7-3 and TRBJ1-5, with 7 positions matching TRBD1. Germline V lookup: CDR1 SGHTA, CDR2 FQGTGA. Trimming at V came to 1 base and at J to 6 bases, leaving 15 bases not matched to a gene. The CDR3 is 18 amino acids. CDR3 sequence: CASSLNGERGPNTQPQHF. In DNA, the CDR3 is TGTGCCAGCAGCTTAAATGGGGAGAGGGGGCCCAATACTCAGCCCCAGCATTTT.

This chain connects TRBV3-1 (or the pseudogene TRBV3-2) to TRBJ2-1; a weak D match, TRBD1 (5 bases). The germline V gene has CDR1 LGHDT and CDR2 YNNKEL (reference sequence). CDR3 length: 16 residues. V was shortened by 5 bases and J by 4 bases, with 18 bases between the two germline ends. The CDR3 region is CASSTTDIDIYNEQFF. As DNA, the CDR3 is TGTGCCAGCAGCACTACGGACATTGACATTTACAATGAGCAGTTCTTC.

V usage is TRBV19 and J usage is TRBJ2-3; 11 bases map to TRBD2. V dropped 5 bases and J dropped 7; count of bases not matched to a gene: 5. Germline V gene data show CDR1 as LNHDA and CDR2 as SQIVND (reference sequence). The CDR3 has 14 residues. CDR3 protein: CASSPLAGAHTQYF. In nucleotides, the CDR3 is TGTGCCAGTAGTCCACTAGCGGGGGCCCATACGCAGTATTTT.

This chain uses TRBV5-8 with TRBJ2-5; a weak D match, TRBD2 (5 bases). The CDR3 length is 13 residues. In germline, CDR1 is SGHTS, CDR2 YDEGEE. The V gene lost 2 bases and the J gene lost 2 bases, with 7 bases spanning the gap. This chain's CDR3 is CASSFGIQETQYF. In DNA, the CDR3 is TGTGCCAGCAGCTTCGGGATACAAGAGACCCAGTACTTC.

This chain joins TRBV14 and TRBJ2-7; TRBD1 aligns across 7 bases. V lost 2 bases and J lost 2; bases outside the gene matches: 6. Per germline, CDR1 SGHDN and CDR2 FVKESK. The CDR3 is 15 residues long. CDR3 region: CASSQRGTATYEQYF. CDR3 in DNA: TGTGCCAGCAGCCAAAGAGGGACAGCAACCTACGAGCAGTACTTC.

The chain couples TRBV7-9 to TRBJ1-4; 8 positions agree with TRBD1. With V trimmed by 2 bases and J by 10 bases, 12 bases remained unmatched. Looked up from germline, CDR1 is SEHNR and CDR2 is FQNEAQ (reference sequence). The CDR3 consists of 16 residues. The CDR3 here is CASSLPGQAITGKLFF. In DNA, the CDR3 is TGTGCCAGCAGCTTACCGGGACAGGCCATTACGGGAAAACTGTTTTTT.

The V and J genes are TRBV27 and TRBJ2-7, with D maybe TRBD2 (5 bases). The germline CDR1 and CDR2 sequences are MNHEY and SMNVEV (reference sequence). V shed 1 base and J shed 7 bases, with 11 bases lying between them. The CDR3 is 13 residues long. CDR3 residues: CASSLWASGEQYF. CDR3 DNA sequence: TGTGCCAGCAGTTTATGGGCTTCGGGAGAGCAGTACTTC.

Points on this clone: One junction end disagrees with the germline gene, perhaps due to a read error. This chain joins TRBV7-7 and TRBJ2-1; 7 bases match TRBD2. The germline V gene encodes CDR1 SSHAT and CDR2 FNYEAQ (reference sequence). CDR3 size: 16 residues. The CDR3 spells CASSLGFGGSYNEQFF. The CDR3 nucleotides are TGTGCTAGCAGCTTAGGATTCGGGGGGTCCTACAATGAGCAGTTCTTC.

This chain links TRBV10-3 with TRBJ1-1; maybe TRBD1 (5 bases). V was clipped by 5 bases and J by 1 base, with 17 bases between them. The CDR3 has 16 amino acids. Germline lookup yields CDR1 ENHRY and CDR2 SYGVKD. The CDR3 sequence: CAISSRDGRPNTEAFF. CDR3 DNA sequence: TGTGCCATCAGTTCCCGGGACGGGAGGCCGAACACTGAAGCTTTCTTT.

This clone was counted a few times. This chain links TRBV28 with TRBJ2-2, with 8 bases lining up with TRBD1. Germline trimming cut 3 bases from V and 3 bases from J; bases unmatched to any gene: 9. CDR1 is MDHEN, CDR2 SYDVKM, per germline. This CDR3 spans 17 amino acids. The CDR3 sequence is CASSLSAGTGHTGELFF. In DNA form, the CDR3 reads TGTGCCAGCAGTTTGAGTGCCGGGACAGGTCACACCGGGGAGCTGTTTTTT.

This chain uses TRBV5-5 with TRBJ1-2; the match to TRBD1 covers 8 bases. Germline CDR1 and CDR2: SGHKS and YYEKEE (reference sequence). This CDR3 has 13 residues. The V segment lost 0 bases and the J segment 7 bases; nucleotides outside the gene matches: 2. The CDR3 reads CASSLVDRVGYTF. The CDR3 DNA reads as TGTGCCAGCAGCTTGGTGGACAGGGTTGGCTACACCTTC.

The J gene is TRBJ1-2, the V gene TRBV2; D ambiguous. This CDR3 is built from 13 residues. Germline V lookup: CDR1 SNHLY, CDR2 FYNNEI. Trimming removed 2 bases from V and 4 bases from J, with 8 bases in between. Written as DNA, the CDR3 is TGTGCCAGCAGTGAAAGGGAGATCTATGGCTACACCTTC. Translation: CASSEREIYGYTF.

This clone was detected only a few times. The chain couples TRBV10-1 to TRBJ2-2, with 8 bases aligning to TRBD1. The CDR3 length is 14 residues. V shed 8 bases and J 2 bases; nucleotides not matched to a gene: 4. The germline CDR1 and CDR2 sequences are WNHNN and SYGVQD (reference sequence). The DNA of the CDR3 is TGCGCCAGCCGACAGGGGCCCAACACCGGGGAGCTGTTTTTT. This codes for CASRQGPNTGELFF.

This clone qualifies as medium-sized. The rearrangement uses TRBV19 and TRBJ2-2; the D is unclear. CDR3 length equals 12 residues. Germline V gene sequence: CDR1 LNHDA, CDR2 SQIVND (reference sequence). The ends were cut back, 7 bases at V and 6 bases at J, with 9 bases in the middle. CDR3 in amino acids: CASNRVAGELFF. The CDR3 DNA reads as TGTGCCAGTAACCGGGTCGCCGGGGAGCTGTTTTTT. Drawing the rest from reference TRBV19 and TRBJ2-2, the complete variable domain is DGGITQSPKYLFRKEGQNVTLSCEQNLNHDAMYWYRQDPGQGLRLIYYSQIVNDFQKGDIAEGYSVSREKKESFPLTVTSAQKNPTAFYLCASNRVAGELFFGEGSRLTVL.

V gene TRBV21-1 combines with J gene TRBJ1-5. TRBV21-1 is tagged as a pseudogene. The CDR3 extends over 18 amino acids. DNA of the CDR3: TGTGCCAGCAGCAAAGAAGGAGTAGGACTGCATAGCAATCAGCCCCAGCATTTT. Protein product: CASSKEGVGLHSNQPQHF.

The chain combines TRBV7-9 with TRBJ2-7; D may be TRBD2 (7 bases). The germline V gene has CDR1 SEHNR and CDR2 FQNEAQ (reference sequence). The CDR3 runs to 15 residues. V lost 3 bases and J 1 base, leaving 13 bases between the germline ends. CDR3 in amino acids: CASSFRGAISYEQYF. The DNA of the CDR3 is TGTGCCAGCAGCTTCCGGGGGGCGATTTCCTACGAGCAGTACTTC.

In nucleotides, the CDR3 is TGTGCCAGGACAGGGGGTCGCCTAGTCTATGAGCAGTTCTTC. Its protein product is CARTGGRLVYEQFF. The chain has TRBV9 and TRBJ2-1; 9 nucleotides line up with TRBD1. J gave up 8 bases and V 8 bases, and 11 bases lay outside the gene matches. The CDR3 contains 14 residues. Germline V gene lookup returns CDR1 SGDLS and CDR2 YYNGEE.

The chain employs TRBV25-1 and TRBJ1-1; perhaps TRBD1 as D (5 bases). V was clipped by 5 bases and J by 1 base, with 11 bases between them. The CDR3 consists of 14 residues. CDR1 is MGHDK and CDR2 is SYGVNS in the germline V gene. The CDR3 sequence: CASSKRQTNTEAFF. The CDR3 nucleotides read TGTGCCAGCAGTAAGAGACAGACGAACACTGAAGCTTTCTTT. Supplemented by reference TRBV25-1 and TRBJ1-1, the full variable domain reads EADIYQTPRYLVIGTGKKITLECSQTMGHDKMYWYQQDPGMELHLIHYSYGVNSTEKGDLSSESTVSRIRTEHFPLTLESARPSHTSQYLCASSKRQTNTEAFFGQGTRLTVV.

The chain has TRBV5-1 and TRBJ2-1, with TRBD2 as a possible D gene (5 bases). V shed 5 bases and J shed 6 bases, with 6 bases lying between them. Germline CDR1 is SGHRS and CDR2 is YFSETQ. The CDR3 extends over 11 amino acids. Written as DNA, the CDR3 is TGCGCCAGCAGGGCGGGCAATGAGCAGTTCTTC. Its protein product is CASRAGNEQFF.

This sequence joins TRBV19 and TRBJ2-7; D possibly corresponds to TRBD1 (7 bases). CDR1 is LNHDA, CDR2 SQIVND, per germline (reference sequence). The CDR3 is 14 residues long. Trimming left V 3 bases short and J 4 bases short, with 13 bases between. The CDR3 DNA reads as TGTGCCAGTAGTATTAGACAGGGAGGATACGAGCAGTACTTC. It specifies CASSIRQGGYEQYF. The full variable domain, completed using reference TRBV19 and TRBJ2-7, is DGGITQSPKYLFRKEGQNVTLSCEQNLNHDAMYWYRQDPGQGLRLIYYSQIVNDFQKGDIAEGYSVSREKKESFPLTVTSAQKNPTAFYLCASSIRQGGYEQYFGPGTRLTVT.

The V gene is TRBV4-1, the J gene TRBJ2-7; 9 bases agree with TRBD2. Germline loops: CDR1 MGHRA, CDR2 YSYEKL. V lost 3 bases to trimming and J lost 3 bases; unmatched junction nucleotides: 6. The CDR3 runs 15 residues. The CDR3 reads CASSQGLAGYYEQYF. CDR3 sequence (DNA): TGCGCCAGCAGCCAGGGGCTAGCGGGGTACTACGAGCAGTACTTC.

This clone was recorded a few times. The chain uses TRBV7-7 and TRBJ2-7, with 8 bases that match TRBD2. This CDR3 comprises 14 residues. Germline loops: CDR1 SSHAT, CDR2 FNYEAQ (reference sequence). The CDR3 here is CSTSRKRGIYEQYF. As DNA, the CDR3 is TGTTCAACCAGTAGGAAGCGGGGGATTTACGAGCAGTACTTC.